The rows below give T cell receptor beta chains drawn from one sample of a study of T cells after yellow fever vaccination. In TCRdb, the 5' RACE reads were re-called with MiXCR into one record per CDR3 protein. The profile shows approximately 70,000 distinct CDR3 sequences, around 7.7% of them singletons. Sequences were derived from CD8+ T cells sorted from PBMCs, sampled around 10 days after the first yellow fever vaccination. These receptors all come from a young man who received the YFV17D yellow fever vaccine. Both conserved end residues are part of each CDR3. A D gene is named only where the DNA matches it firmly. The size entry is marked missing in some rows and otherwise reads once, few, many or a size class.

v_call: TRBV20-1; d_call: -; j_call: TRBJ1-3; clone_size: many; cdr3_nt: TGCAGTGCTATAAACGGTTTCTCTGGAAACACCATATATTTT; cdr3_aa: CSAINGFSGNTIYF
v_call: TRBV24-1; d_call: -; j_call: TRBJ2-1; clone_size: many; cdr3_nt: TGTGCCACCAGTCTAACAGGCGGATACAATGAGCAGTTCTTC; cdr3_aa: CATSLTGGYNEQFF
v_call: TRBV20-1; d_call: TRBD2; j_call: TRBJ2-1; clone_size: medium-sized; cdr3_nt: TGCAGTGCTAGAGATTCTAGCGGAGCATACAATGAGCAGTTCTTC; cdr3_aa: CSARDSSGAYNEQFF
v_call: TRBV12-3/TRBV12-4; d_call: TRBD1; j_call: TRBJ1-4; clone_size: many; cdr3_nt: TGTGCCAGCATGAGGCAGGGGGCCCGAAAACTGTTTTTT; cdr3_aa: CASMRQGARKLFF
v_call: TRBV5-5; d_call: -; j_call: TRBJ2-3; clone_size: many; cdr3_nt: TGTGCCAGCAGCATACGCTCCACCCGCCCTGGAGATACGCAGTATTTT; cdr3_aa: CASSIRSTRPGDTQYF
v_call: TRBV7-9; d_call: -; j_call: TRBJ2-2; clone_size: -; cdr3_nt: TGTGCCAGCAGCTTTCGGGCCGGGGAGCTGTTTTTT; cdr3_aa: CASSFRAGELFF
v_call: TRBV7-3; d_call: -; j_call: TRBJ1-3; clone_size: few; cdr3_nt: TGTGCCAGCAGCTTAAGTGTCAGACAGGAATATAGGGCCTCTGGAAACACCATATATTTT; cdr3_aa: CASSLSVRQEYRASGNTIYF
v_call: TRBV11-1; d_call: -; j_call: TRBJ2-1; clone_size: many; cdr3_nt: TGTGCCAGCAGCTTAGTGGCGGGGAACAATGAGCAGTTCTTC; cdr3_aa: CASSLVAGNNEQFF
v_call: TRBV5-1; d_call: TRBD1; j_call: TRBJ2-2; clone_size: -; cdr3_nt: TGCGCCAGCAGCTTGGGACAGGGACAAACCGGGGAGCTGTTTTTT; cdr3_aa: CASSLGQGQTGELFF
v_call: TRBV7-8; d_call: -; j_call: TRBJ2-5; clone_size: few; cdr3_nt: TGTGCCAGCAGCTTAAGGACAGTTCAAGAGACCCAGTACTTC; cdr3_aa: CASSLRTVQETQYF
v_call: TRBV5-6; d_call: -; j_call: TRBJ2-7; clone_size: many; cdr3_nt: TGTGCCAGCAGCTTGCCTAGCGAAGCCTACGAGCAGTACTTC; cdr3_aa: CASSLPSEAYEQYF
v_call: TRBV4-2; d_call: TRBD2; j_call: TRBJ2-3; clone_size: -; cdr3_nt: TGTGCCAGCAGCGGACTAGCGGAAAGCAATACGCAGTATTTT; cdr3_aa: CASSGLAESNTQYF
v_call: TRBV4-3; d_call: -; j_call: TRBJ2-5; clone_size: few; cdr3_nt: TGCGCCAGCAGTCGAGGCGTCTACGACAAAGAGACCCAGTACTTC; cdr3_aa: CASSRGVYDKETQYF
v_call: TRBV18; d_call: TRBD2; j_call: TRBJ2-3; clone_size: many; cdr3_nt: TGTGCCAGCTCACCACCTAGCGGGGCACACACAGATACGCAGTATTTT; cdr3_aa: CASSPPSGAHTDTQYF
v_call: TRBV12-3/TRBV12-4; d_call: -; j_call: TRBJ1-5; clone_size: many; cdr3_nt: TGTGCCAGCAGTTACGCAGGGACTTATAGCAATCAGCCCCAGCATTTT; cdr3_aa: CASSYAGTYSNQPQHF
v_call: TRBV19; d_call: TRBD1; j_call: TRBJ1-2; clone_size: many; cdr3_nt: TGTGCCAGTAGAGGGACAGGGAACCCAGGAGTGGGCTACACCTTC; cdr3_aa: CASRGTGNPGVGYTF
v_call: TRBV7-9; d_call: -; j_call: TRBJ1-5; clone_size: -; cdr3_nt: TGTGCCAGCAGCAGGGACAGCAATCAGCCCCAGCATTTT; cdr3_aa: CASSRDSNQPQHF
v_call: TRBV7-9; d_call: TRBD1; j_call: TRBJ1-1; clone_size: many; cdr3_nt: TGTGCCAGTTCATACAACCAGGGGGCCGGTGGAACTTTCTTT; cdr3_aa: CASSYNQGAGGTFF
v_call: TRBV28; d_call: TRBD1; j_call: TRBJ2-2; clone_size: -; cdr3_nt: TGTGCCAGCAGTTTCCCGGGGGGACAGGGGTATTTCGACACCGGGGAGCTGTTTTTT; cdr3_aa: CASSFPGGQGYFDTGELFF
v_call: TRBV4-3; d_call: -; j_call: TRBJ1-1; clone_size: many; cdr3_nt: TGCGCCAGCAGCCAAGATTCGACCTCCGGTCGGGCTTTCTTT; cdr3_aa: CASSQDSTSGRAFF
v_call: TRBV6-2/TRBV6-3; d_call: -; j_call: TRBJ1-2; clone_size: many; cdr3_nt: TGTGCCAGCAGTCTACAGACATCCTTCTATGGCTACACCTTC; cdr3_aa: CASSLQTSFYGYTF
v_call: TRBV7-6; d_call: -; j_call: TRBJ2-1; clone_size: many; cdr3_nt: TGTGCCAGCAGCCCGACCGCAGGGAACTCCTACAATGAGCAGTTCTTC; cdr3_aa: CASSPTAGNSYNEQFF
v_call: TRBV7-2; d_call: -; j_call: TRBJ2-7; clone_size: many; cdr3_nt: TGTGCCAGCAGCTTAGACAGGAGCTCCTACGAGCAGTACTTC; cdr3_aa: CASSLDRSSYEQYF
v_call: TRBV4-3; d_call: -; j_call: TRBJ1-1; clone_size: few; cdr3_nt: TGCGCCAGCAGCCAAGAGCCAGTACGGATGAACACTGAAGCTTTCTTT; cdr3_aa: CASSQEPVRMNTEAFF
v_call: TRBV7-6; d_call: -; j_call: TRBJ2-2; clone_size: many; cdr3_nt: TGTGCCAGCAGCTCATTACAGGGAACCGGGGAGCTGTTTTTT; cdr3_aa: CASSSLQGTGELFF
v_call: TRBV20-1; d_call: -; j_call: TRBJ1-2; clone_size: -; cdr3_nt: TGCAGTGCTAGCGAGCCTGGGGAGGGGCTTTATGGCTACACCTTC; cdr3_aa: CSASEPGEGLYGYTF
v_call: TRBV19; d_call: -; j_call: TRBJ2-3; clone_size: few; cdr3_nt: TGTGCCAGTAGTTCCGCGACCTGGGCGCAGTATTTT; cdr3_aa: CASSSATWAQYF
v_call: TRBV4-1; d_call: -; j_call: TRBJ2-3; clone_size: few; cdr3_nt: TGCGCCAGCAGCCAAGATCCCCTCTGGCGAGCTACCGAGAGCGATACGCAGTATTTT; cdr3_aa: CASSQDPLWRATESDTQYF
v_call: TRBV24-1; d_call: -; j_call: TRBJ1-1; clone_size: many; cdr3_nt: TGTGCCACAACAGGGTTGAACACTGAAGCTTTCTTT; cdr3_aa: CATTGLNTEAFF
v_call: TRBV4-1; d_call: TRBD1; j_call: TRBJ2-7; clone_size: many; cdr3_nt: TGCGCCAGCAGCCAAGAAGGCTTAGCAGGGGGCGGCTACGAGCAGTACTTC; cdr3_aa: CASSQEGLAGGGYEQYF
v_call: TRBV20-1; d_call: -; j_call: TRBJ2-1; clone_size: -; cdr3_nt: TGCAGTGCCGCAGGTAGCTCCTACAATGAGCAGTTCTTC; cdr3_aa: CSAAGSSYNEQFF
v_call: TRBV5-1; d_call: TRBD1; j_call: TRBJ2-7; clone_size: many; cdr3_nt: TGCGCCAGCAGCTTGGAAGGACAGGGGGGGGACGAGCAGTACTTC; cdr3_aa: CASSLEGQGGDEQYF
v_call: TRBV27; d_call: -; j_call: TRBJ2-1; clone_size: few; cdr3_nt: TGTGCCAGCAGTTCCGGCAGTTACAATGAGCAGTTCTTC; cdr3_aa: CASSSGSYNEQFF
v_call: TRBV29-1; d_call: -; j_call: TRBJ2-7; clone_size: many; cdr3_nt: TGCAGCGTTGCTTTGACAGAATCCTACGAGCAGTACTTC; cdr3_aa: CSVALTESYEQYF
v_call: TRBV6-2/TRBV6-3; d_call: TRBD1; j_call: TRBJ2-3; clone_size: -; cdr3_nt: TGTGCCAGCAGTTACGTAGGGGGCGAAGATACGCAGTATTTT; cdr3_aa: CASSYVGGEDTQYF
v_call: TRBV14; d_call: TRBD2; j_call: TRBJ2-5; clone_size: many; cdr3_nt: TGTGCCAGCAGCCAAGGCCTAGCGGGGGACTACCAAGAGACCCAGTACTTC; cdr3_aa: CASSQGLAGDYQETQYF
v_call: TRBV7-2; d_call: -; j_call: TRBJ2-1; clone_size: many; cdr3_nt: TGTGCCAGCAGCTTCGGGACTCACCAAAACAATGAGCAGTTCTTC; cdr3_aa: CASSFGTHQNNEQFF
v_call: TRBV25-1; d_call: -; j_call: TRBJ1-2; clone_size: few; cdr3_nt: TGTGCCAGCAGTGAATATCCAGGGGTGGAGTATGGCTACACCTTC; cdr3_aa: CASSEYPGVEYGYTF
v_call: TRBV7-9; d_call: -; j_call: TRBJ2-3; clone_size: many; cdr3_nt: TGTGCCAGCAGCCCACTTGAGCGAGCCACAGATACGCAGTATTTT; cdr3_aa: CASSPLERATDTQYF
v_call: TRBV7-8; d_call: -; j_call: TRBJ2-3; clone_size: -; cdr3_nt: TGTGCCAGCAGCTTAAAAAGGACGGGGGCTAGCACAGATACGCAGTATTTT; cdr3_aa: CASSLKRTGASTDTQYF
v_call: TRBV18; d_call: -; j_call: TRBJ1-2; clone_size: -; cdr3_nt: TGTGCCAGCTCACCACTCCCCGCTCGGGACTATGGCTACACCTTC; cdr3_aa: CASSPLPARDYGYTF
v_call: TRBV4-1; d_call: -; j_call: TRBJ1-2; clone_size: -; cdr3_nt: TGCGCCAGCAGCCAAGTTCTGGGAACACCGAACTATGGCTACACCTTC; cdr3_aa: CASSQVLGTPNYGYTF
v_call: TRBV4-1; d_call: -; j_call: TRBJ1-5; clone_size: few; cdr3_nt: TGCGCCAGCAGCCAAGAACACCTGGCCCAGCCCCAGCATTTT; cdr3_aa: CASSQEHLAQPQHF
v_call: TRBV12-5; d_call: -; j_call: TRBJ1-1; clone_size: -; cdr3_nt: TGTGCTAGTGGTTTGTCAAACCCCTACTTGTACACTGAAGCTTTCTTT; cdr3_aa: CASGLSNPYLYTEAFF
v_call: TRBV6-5; d_call: TRBD2; j_call: TRBJ2-1; clone_size: few; cdr3_nt: TGTGCCAGCAGTTACCAGCTAGCGGGGGGGCCGAGTGAGCAGTTCTTC; cdr3_aa: CASSYQLAGGPSEQFF
v_call: TRBV4-1; d_call: -; j_call: TRBJ1-1; clone_size: -; cdr3_nt: TGCGCCAGCAGCCAAGGGGCCACTGAAGCTTTCTTT; cdr3_aa: CASSQGATEAFF
v_call: TRBV12-3/TRBV12-4; d_call: TRBD2; j_call: TRBJ2-5; clone_size: many; cdr3_nt: TGTGCCAGCAGTTTGACTAGCCCCTCCCAAGAGACCCAGTACTTC; cdr3_aa: CASSLTSPSQETQYF
v_call: TRBV12-5; d_call: TRBD2; j_call: TRBJ2-1; clone_size: many; cdr3_nt: TGTGCTAGTGGTCCGGGGCGGGGGGGCCCAAATGAGCAGTTCTTC; cdr3_aa: CASGPGRGGPNEQFF
v_call: TRBV9; d_call: TRBD1; j_call: TRBJ2-2; clone_size: many; cdr3_nt: TGTGCCAGCAGCCCGCGAGACAGGGTATACACCGGGGAGCTGTTTTTT; cdr3_aa: CASSPRDRVYTGELFF
v_call: TRBV4-3; d_call: TRBD2; j_call: TRBJ2-2; clone_size: -; cdr3_nt: TGCGCCAGCAGCCAAGAAACTAGCGGGGCCCCGAACACCGGGGAGCTGTTTTTT; cdr3_aa: CASSQETSGAPNTGELFF
v_call: TRBV27; d_call: TRBD2; j_call: TRBJ2-2; clone_size: -; cdr3_nt: TGTGCCATCGCGGACGTGGGAGGGACCGGGGAGCTGTTTTTT; cdr3_aa: CAIADVGGTGELFF